Below, 20 T cell receptor beta chains from the same sample are listed, as sequenced in a study of T cell changes during pregnancy in multiple sclerosis. Here immunoSEQ multiplex PCR was the method, and the copy in TCRdb shows in-frame clones only, minus some. The data contain about 42,000 clones, about nine tenths of them singletons. The material sequenced was CD4+ T cells from peripheral blood mononuclear cells, taken after pregnancy. These receptors all come from a female donor in good health, enrolled as a control in a pregnancy study.

This chain joins TRBV18 and TRBJ1-6; D perhaps matches TRBD1 (6 bases). The CDR3 loop spans 14 amino acids. V lost 3 bases and J lost 9, with 12 bases in between. Germline V gene data show CDR1 as KGHSH and CDR2 as LQKENI. This chain's CDR3 is CASSPRQEGSPLHF. The CDR3 nucleotides read TGTGCCAGCTCACCCCGACAGGAAGGTTCACCCCTCCACTTT.

V is TRBV5-1 and J is TRBJ2-1; D ambiguous. CDR3 size: 14 residues. Between the trimmed V and J ends, which lost 1 base and 7 bases, there was a span of 12 bases. Germline V gene lookup returns CDR1 SGHRS and CDR2 YFSETQ. CDR3 DNA: TGCGCCAGCAGCTTGTCGGCGGTCGGGAATGAGCAGTTCTTC. Protein product: CASSLSAVGNEQFF.

The chain couples TRBV7-8 to TRBJ2-3; 7 bases align to TRBD1. CDR1 and CDR2 from the germline V gene are SGHVS and FQNEAQ. Trimming at V came to 1 base and at J to 8 bases, leaving 0 bases not matched to a gene. This CDR3 has 12 residues. CDR3 sequence: CASSLDRGTQYF. The CDR3 nucleotides are TGTGCCAGCAGCTTAGACAGGGGTACGCAGTATTTT.

This clone has only a few counts. In DNA, the CDR3 is TGTGCCAGCAGTTTCGTCAGGGAAAATGAGCAGTTCTTC. Protein sequence: CASSFVRENEQFF. V and J are TRBV2 and TRBJ2-1; perhaps TRBD1 as D (5 bases). CDR3 length: 13 residues. CDR1 and CDR2 from the germline V gene are SNHLY and FYNNEI. Trimming removed 5 bases at V and 7 bases at J, with 12 bases between.

The chain couples TRBV7-9 to TRBJ2-3; 13 bases match TRBD2. Losses at the gene ends were 5 bases for V and 3 bases for J; bases not matched to a gene: 5. Looked up from germline, CDR1 is SEHNR and CDR2 is FQNEAQ (reference sequence). The CDR3 is 16 residues long. CDR3 protein: CASSPLAGGQTDTQYF. As DNA, the CDR3 is TGTGCCAGCAGCCCACTAGCGGGAGGGCAGACAGATACGCAGTATTTT. The full variable domain, completed using reference TRBV7-9 and TRBJ2-3, is DTGVSQNPRHKITKRGQNVTFRCDPISEHNRLYWYRQTLGQGPEFLTYFQNEAQLEKSRLLSDRFSAERPKGSFSTLEIQRTEQGDSAMYLCASSPLAGGQTDTQYFGPGTRLTVL.

The chain carries TRBV13 and TRBJ1-1; a weak D match, TRBD1 (6 bases). Trimming took 8 bases from V and 11 from J, leaving 18 bases between them. The CDR3 consists of 12 residues. Germline CDR1 and CDR2: PRHDT and FYEKMQ (reference sequence). The CDR3 here is CASRLAQGPAFF. The DNA for the CDR3 is TGTGCCAGCCGCCTCGCTCAGGGGCCGGCTTTCTTT.

The rearrangement links TRBV7-8 to TRBJ1-1; the D is unclear. V shed 6 bases and J shed 5 bases, with 13 bases lying between them. Germline assignment: CDR1 SGHVS and CDR2 FQNEAQ. This CDR3 spans 13 amino acids. The CDR3 bases are TGTGCCAGCAGTCGGGAGCTGGGGACTGAAGCTTTCTTT. Translated, it gives CASSRELGTEAFF.

This chain links TRBV6-6 with TRBJ2-3; tentatively, D is TRBD1 (7 bases). Between the trimmed V and J ends, which lost 4 bases and 3 bases, there was a span of 14 bases. Per the germline V gene, CDR1 is MNHNY and CDR2 is SVGAGI (reference sequence). The CDR3 extends over 15 amino acids. The CDR3 sequence is CASSSPTGRTDTQYF. Here the CDR3 DNA reads TGTGCCAGCAGTTCCCCGACAGGGAGGACAGATACGCAGTATTTT.

The chain links TRBV28 to TRBJ1-1, with D unresolved. Deletions cut 3 bases from V and 3 bases from J, with 11 bases between. Germline CDR1 is MDHEN and CDR2 is SYDVKM. The CDR3 covers 14 residues. The DNA of the CDR3 is TGTGCCAGCAGTTTGGCTCACATGGACACTGAAGCTTTCTTT. Amino acid sequence: CASSLAHMDTEAFF.

V usage is TRBV5-1 and J usage is TRBJ2-3; D is possibly TRBD2 (5 bases). The V gene's germline CDR1 is SGHRS and CDR2 YFSETQ. The ends were cut back, 4 bases at V and 0 bases at J, with 12 bases in the middle. There are 15 residues in the CDR3. Here the CDR3 reads CASSEEDSSTDTQYF. In nucleotides, the CDR3 is TGCGCCAGCAGCGAGGAGGATTCTAGCACAGATACGCAGTATTTT.

The V call is TRBV7-9, the J call TRBJ1-2; the D gene is possibly TRBD1 (5 bases). The CDR3 contains 14 residues. Germline-derived CDR1 and CDR2 are SEHNR and FQNEAQ (reference sequence). V gave up 5 bases and J gave up 6 bases, with 16 bases separating them. The CDR3 coding sequence is TGTGCCAGCAGCCCCCAGGGATTTTTGGATGGCTACACCTTC. This codes for CASSPQGFLDGYTF.

The V call is TRBV14, the J call TRBJ2-3; 11 positions match TRBD2. The J segment lost 2 bases and the V segment lost 2 bases, leaving 12 bases of the junction unmatched. Germline loops: CDR1 SGHDN, CDR2 FVKESK. CDR3 size: 19 residues. The CDR3 region has the DNA TGTGCCAGCAGCCAACCGTTTAGCGGGGGGGCCGCCCCCACAGATACGCAGTATTTT. As protein: CASSQPFSGGAAPTDTQYF. Looking up the rest from reference TRBV14 and TRBJ2-3 gives the full variable domain: EAGVTQFPSHSVIEKGQTVTLRCDPISGHDNLYWYRRVMGKEIKFLLHFVKESKQDESGMPNNRFLAERTGGTYSTLKVQPAELEDSGVYFCASSQPFSGGAAPTDTQYFGPGTRLTVL.

The chain links TRBV7-2 to TRBJ2-1; 10 bases map to TRBD2. Unmatched junction bases numbered 6, after V lost 1 base and J lost 6 bases. The CDR3 runs 16 residues. Germline V lookup: CDR1 SGHTA, CDR2 FQGNSA. CDR3 DNA: TGTGCCAGCAGCTTAGTTGATCTAGCGGGAGTCAATGAGCAGTTCTTC. It translates to CASSLVDLAGVNEQFF.

V and J are TRBV27 and TRBJ2-1; D is uncertain. CDR3 length: 12 amino acids. The V end lost 4 bases, the J end lost 4 bases, and 5 bases lay between the germline ends. Germline V gene sequence: CDR1 MNHEY, CDR2 SMNVEV (reference sequence). CDR3 amino acids: CASSSQYNEQFF. CDR3 DNA sequence: TGTGCCAGCAGTTCACAGTACAATGAGCAGTTCTTC.

This rearrangement joins TRBV7-9 to TRBJ2-1; 14 bases are a match to TRBD2. The CDR3 extends over 19 amino acids. Germline loops: CDR1 SEHNR, CDR2 FQNEAQ (reference sequence). The V and J ends lost 5 bases and 3 bases, in that order; junction bases with no gene match: 12. The CDR3 bases are TGTGCCAGCAGCCTACCGACTAGCGGGAGGGGTTGGTACTACAATGAGCAGTTCTTC. Its translation: CASSLPTSGRGWYYNEQFF.

This chain connects TRBV19 to TRBJ1-1; D is ambiguous. Trimming pared 4 bases from V and 0 bases from J, leaving 6 bases between. There are 13 residues in the CDR3. The germline V gene encodes CDR1 LNHDA and CDR2 SQIVND (reference sequence). The chain's CDR3 is CASSTTVNTEAFF. CDR3 sequence (DNA): TGTGCCAGTAGTACCACAGTGAACACTGAAGCTTTCTTT.

The chain is built from TRBV6-6 and TRBJ2-3; tentative D call: TRBD1 (6 bases). The germline gives CDR1 MNHNY, CDR2 SVGAGI (reference sequence). The germline V and J ends were trimmed by 6 bases and 0 bases, with 10 bases remaining between them. This CDR3 region has 14 residues. CDR3 protein: CASRKQGSTDTQYF. CDR3 sequence (DNA): TGTGCCAGCAGGAAACAGGGTAGCACAGATACGCAGTATTTT.

The chain carries TRBV7-2 and TRBJ2-1; 8 bases match TRBD2. The CDR3 consists of 16 residues. The trim removed 1 base at V and 4 bases at J, leaving 6 bases unmatched. Per germline, CDR1 SGHTA and CDR2 FQGNSA. CDR3 nucleotides: TGTGCCAGCAGCTTAGATGGAGCGGGGGTATACAATGAGCAGTTCTTC. It codes for CASSLDGAGVYNEQFF.

The chain has TRBV11-2 and TRBJ2-2, with a possible D match to TRBD2 (6 bases). In germline, CDR1 is SGHAT, CDR2 FQNNGV. The CDR3 spans 15 residues. Trimming removed 6 bases from V and 0 bases from J, with 11 bases in between. The CDR3 loop is CASSTSRSNTGELFF. For the CDR3, the DNA is TGTGCCAGCAGTACTAGCCGATCGAACACCGGGGAGCTGTTTTTT.

The chain has TRBV5-1 and TRBJ2-3; TRBD2 matches 10 bases. V lost 0 bases to trimming and J lost 2 bases; unmatched junction nucleotides: 9. Germline V gene data show CDR1 as SGHRS and CDR2 as YFSETQ. The CDR3 spans 18 residues. The CDR3 bases are TGCGCCAGCAGCTTGGTGGTCAGCGGGAGGGCGATCACAGATACGCAGTATTTT. Its protein product is CASSLVVSGRAITDTQYF.